Detailed here is one T cell receptor beta chain. This sample stems from a study of blood T cell repertoires in COVID-19. Study in general: Acute and convalescent COVID-19 specimens originated in the United States, Italy and Spain.

Trimming cost V 0 bases and J 3 bases; bases outside gene matches: 3. The CDR3 length is 16 residues. Germline CDR1 SGHRS, CDR2 YFSETQ. Original processing methods: Amplification from reference gene primers served as the basis for estimated nucleated cell counts. Produced via immunoSEQ multiplex PCR; TCRdb's table is partial and in-frame only. Clone size and V and J calls were adopted from that table, with D and trimming inferred from the DNA. The sample yields roughly 80,000 clones, around 80% seen once. Sequenced material: peripheral blood. The receptor's source is a woman older than 75 with acute or convalescent COVID-19. This sequence joins TRBV5-1 and TRBJ2-2; 9 bases align to TRBD1. The CDR3 sequence is CASSLGDREDTGELFF. CDR3 coding DNA: TGCGCCAGCAGCTTGGGGGACAGGGAGGACACCGGGGAGCTGTTTTTT.